This TCR beta chain was identified during a study of healthy donors' naive CD4 and CD8 T cells. Study-level findings and limits: Negatively charged CDR3s marked CD8+ lineage; positively charged CDR3s marked CD4+ lineage.

Starting from about 470 ng of total RNA, TCR libraries were made with linear amplification. The authors' processing: From about five healthy donors, around 85,000 rearranged TCR alpha transcripts were sequenced. A single record per CDR3 protein comes from TCRdb applying MiXCR to the reads. TCRdb's processing, not the study's, gives the V and J calls here. Here the sample spans approximately 180,000 distinct CDR3 sequences, around three quarters being singletons. About this clonotype: No antigen is known for it.

CD4+CD8-CD45RO-CD45RA+ cells were naive CD4+; CD8+CD4-CD45RA+CD27bright cells were naive CD8+. CDR1 and CDR2 (germline): LNHDA, SQIVND (reference sequence). The CDR3 extends over 14 amino acids. The V gene lost 3 bases and the J gene lost 1 base, with 9 bases spanning the gap. The sample taken for sequencing was naive CD4+ and CD8+ T cells sorted from blood, pooled from several donors. The TCR was taken from a pool of human donors in good health; the sample pools cells from several healthy donors. This chain connects TRBV19 to TRBJ2-5; weak D call: TRBD1 (6 bases). The chain's CDR3 is CASSIWGPQETQYF. The CDR3 region has the DNA TGTGCCAGTAGTATTTGGGGGCCCCAAGAGACCCAGTACTTC.